Listed below are T cell receptor beta chains from one sample, sequenced in a study of T cell responses to AZD1222 COVID-19 vaccine. Sequencing used immunoSEQ multiplex PCR; TCRdb keeps in-frame clones, though not all of them. The sample consists of about 120,000 clones, about 89% of them appearing once. Sample: peripheral blood, taken on day 0 of AZD1222 vaccination. These receptors were collected from an adult in good health. The CDR3 runs from the conserved cysteine through the conserved F or W. The D gene is left open where the match is weak. Only part of the rows carry a size: once, few, many, or a class if the clone is expanded.

D gene: TRBD2
V gene: TRBV24-1
J gene: TRBJ2-1
clone size: -
CDR3 DNA: TGTGCCACCAGTCCTAGCGGGAGCTCCTACAATGAGCAGTTCTTC
CDR3 protein: CATSPSGSSYNEQFF

D gene: -
V gene: TRBV7-3
J gene: TRBJ2-2
clone size: -
CDR3 DNA: TGTGCCAGCAGCTCCCAGAGCGGCGCGAACACCGGGGAGCTGTTTTTT
CDR3 protein: CASSSQSGANTGELFF

D gene: TRBD2
V gene: TRBV6-4
J gene: TRBJ2-1
clone size: -
CDR3 DNA: TGTGCCAGCAGTGACTGTATCAAGCGGGAGTGGGCCTACAATGAGCAGTTCTTC
CDR3 protein: CASSDCIKREWAYNEQFF

D gene: -
V gene: TRBV5-4
J gene: TRBJ1-2
clone size: -
CDR3 DNA: TGTGCCAGCAGCTTGGAGTGGCAGGGGAACTATGGCTACACCTTC
CDR3 protein: CASSLEWQGNYGYTF

D gene: TRBD1
V gene: TRBV6-1
J gene: TRBJ1-4
clone size: -
CDR3 DNA: TGTGCCAGCAGTGGGCAGACAGGGAATGGAAATGAAAAACTGTTTTTT
CDR3 protein: CASSGQTGNGNEKLFF

D gene: -
V gene: TRBV3-1/TRBV3-2
J gene: TRBJ2-3
clone size: -
CDR3 DNA: TGTGCCAGCAGTGGGGGGTCTACAGATACGCAGTATTTT
CDR3 protein: CASSGGSTDTQYF

D gene: -
V gene: TRBV6-5
J gene: TRBJ2-5
clone size: -
CDR3 DNA: TGTGCCAGCAGTTACAGTCTGGAAGAGACCCAGTACTTC
CDR3 protein: CASSYSLEETQYF

D gene: -
V gene: TRBV7-2
J gene: TRBJ2-7
clone size: -
CDR3 DNA: TGTGCCAGCAGCTTACAGGGGAGATCCTACGAGCAGTACTTC
CDR3 protein: CASSLQGRSYEQYF

D gene: -
V gene: TRBV6-5
J gene: TRBJ1-1
clone size: -
CDR3 DNA: TGTGCCAGCAGTTACGAGGGGTACACTGAAGCTTTCTTT
CDR3 protein: CASSYEGYTEAFF

D gene: -
V gene: TRBV5-1
J gene: TRBJ2-3
clone size: -
CDR3 DNA: TGCGCCAGCAGCTTGTTTCAGGTAGATACGCAGTATTTT
CDR3 protein: CASSLFQVDTQYF

D gene: -
V gene: TRBV29-1
J gene: TRBJ2-5
clone size: -
CDR3 DNA: TGCAGCGCCCGCACTGAGACCCAGTACTTC
CDR3 protein: CSARTETQYF

D gene: -
V gene: TRBV15
J gene: TRBJ2-7
clone size: -
CDR3 DNA: TGTGCCACCAGAAGAGGGATTTCAGGGTCCTACGAGCAGTACTTC
CDR3 protein: CATRRGISGSYEQYF

D gene: TRBD2
V gene: TRBV19
J gene: TRBJ2-7
clone size: once
CDR3 DNA: TGTGCCACCTCCGCTAGCGGGAGTTCCTACGAGCAGTACTTC
CDR3 protein: CATSASGSSYEQYF

D gene: -
V gene: TRBV7-2
J gene: TRBJ2-1
clone size: few
CDR3 DNA: TGTGCCAGCAGCTTAGGTAGCGGAGGCTACAATGAGCAGTTCTTC
CDR3 protein: CASSLGSGGYNEQFF

D gene: TRBD2
V gene: TRBV24-1
J gene: TRBJ2-2
clone size: -
CDR3 DNA: TGTGCCACCAGTGACCCCACTAGCGGGGGGACCGGGGAGCTGTTTTTT
CDR3 protein: CATSDPTSGGTGELFF

D gene: TRBD2
V gene: TRBV5-8
J gene: TRBJ2-4
clone size: once
CDR3 DNA: TGTGCCAGCAGCCAAGGCCCGGGGGGCAAAAACATTCAGTACTTC
CDR3 protein: CASSQGPGGKNIQYF

D gene: TRBD2
V gene: TRBV7-9
J gene: TRBJ2-7
clone size: -
CDR3 DNA: TGTGCCAGCAGCTTAGTACCGGGACTAGCGGACTTAAGCTCCTACGAGCAGTACTTC
CDR3 protein: CASSLVPGLADLSSYEQYF

D gene: TRBD1
V gene: TRBV19
J gene: TRBJ1-1
clone size: -
CDR3 DNA: TGTGCCAGTAGTATAGCTTCGGGACAGGGGGCGGCTGAAGCTTTCTTT
CDR3 protein: CASSIASGQGAAEAFF

D gene: -
V gene: TRBV23-1
J gene: TRBJ1-1
clone size: -
CDR3 DNA: TGCGCCAGCAGTCAATCGAGGAGTGAAGCTTTCTTT
CDR3 protein: CASSQSRSEAFF

D gene: -
V gene: TRBV7-9
J gene: TRBJ2-5
clone size: -
CDR3 DNA: TGTGCCAGCAGCTTTGGTTTAGCGCGGGGAGAGACCCAGTACTTC
CDR3 protein: CASSFGLARGETQYF

D gene: -
V gene: TRBV9
J gene: TRBJ2-1
clone size: few
CDR3 DNA: TGTGCCAGCAGTCCGCTACCCCACTCCTACAATGAGCAGTTCTTC
CDR3 protein: CASSPLPHSYNEQFF

D gene: -
V gene: TRBV4-1
J gene: TRBJ1-5
clone size: -
CDR3 DNA: TGCGCCAGCAGCCAAGGGGACATTTTCTCTCAGCCCCAGCATTTT
CDR3 protein: CASSQGDIFSQPQHF

D gene: -
V gene: TRBV4-1
J gene: TRBJ1-5
clone size: -
CDR3 DNA: TGCGCCAGCAGCCAAGATGTAAGTCAGCCCCAGCATTTT
CDR3 protein: CASSQDVSQPQHF

D gene: -
V gene: TRBV12-3/TRBV12-4
J gene: TRBJ1-2
clone size: -
CDR3 DNA: TGTGCCAGCAGTCCGACGAGGGGCTATGGCTACACCTTC
CDR3 protein: CASSPTRGYGYTF

D gene: -
V gene: TRBV12-3/TRBV12-4
J gene: TRBJ2-2
clone size: -
CDR3 DNA: TGTGCCAGCACCCCGACAAGGTCGGGGGAGCTGTTTTTT
CDR3 protein: CASTPTRSGELFF

D gene: -
V gene: TRBV7-2
J gene: TRBJ2-2
clone size: once
CDR3 DNA: TGTGCCAGCAGCAACAGGGCCTCCGGGGAGCTGTTTTTT
CDR3 protein: CASSNRASGELFF

D gene: -
V gene: TRBV3-1/TRBV3-2
J gene: TRBJ2-5
clone size: -
CDR3 DNA: TGTGCCAGCAGCCAAGATCTAGGTGGCGGGTTGAAGACCCAGTACTTC
CDR3 protein: CASSQDLGGGLKTQYF

D gene: -
V gene: TRBV27
J gene: TRBJ2-7
clone size: -
CDR3 DNA: TGTGCCAGCAGCCAGTTGGGGGGTCACTACGAGCAGTACTTC
CDR3 protein: CASSQLGGHYEQYF

D gene: -
V gene: TRBV6-5
J gene: TRBJ1-4
clone size: -
CDR3 DNA: TGTGCCGTCAGGGCCCCTGAAAAACTGTTTTTT
CDR3 protein: CAVRAPEKLFF

D gene: TRBD1
V gene: TRBV27
J gene: TRBJ1-1
clone size: -
CDR3 DNA: TGTGCCAGCAGTCGACAGGGGGCAATGAACACTGAAGCTTTCTTT
CDR3 protein: CASSRQGAMNTEAFF

D gene: TRBD2
V gene: TRBV3-1/TRBV3-2
J gene: TRBJ2-5
clone size: -
CDR3 DNA: TGTGCCAGCAGCCAAGACGGGGGGATCGAGACCCAGTACTTC
CDR3 protein: CASSQDGGIETQYF

D gene: TRBD1
V gene: TRBV18
J gene: TRBJ1-1
clone size: -
CDR3 DNA: TGTGCCAGCTCACCAGGACAGGCGGGCACTGAAGCTTTCTTT
CDR3 protein: CASSPGQAGTEAFF

D gene: -
V gene: TRBV5-6
J gene: TRBJ2-6
clone size: once
CDR3 DNA: TGTGCCAGCAGCGAAACTACTGGGGCCAACGTCCTGACTTTC
CDR3 protein: CASSETTGANVLTF

D gene: TRBD1
V gene: TRBV6-5
J gene: TRBJ1-1
clone size: -
CDR3 DNA: TGTGCCAGCAGTTACTCGGTGGGACAGGTGAACACTGAAGCTTTCTTT
CDR3 protein: CASSYSVGQVNTEAFF

D gene: -
V gene: TRBV6-1
J gene: TRBJ1-5
clone size: -
CDR3 DNA: TGTGCCAGCAGTGATGGAAGGCAGCCCCAGCATTTT
CDR3 protein: CASSDGRQPQHF

D gene: TRBD1
V gene: TRBV14
J gene: TRBJ2-7
clone size: -
CDR3 DNA: TGTGCCAGCAGCCAGGGGACAGGGGGACTCTACGAGCAGTACTTC
CDR3 protein: CASSQGTGGLYEQYF

D gene: -
V gene: TRBV4-3
J gene: TRBJ1-2
clone size: few
CDR3 DNA: TGCGCCAGCAGCTCGCGCGCAGGGAACTATGGCTACACCTTC
CDR3 protein: CASSSRAGNYGYTF

D gene: -
V gene: TRBV19
J gene: TRBJ1-4
clone size: -
CDR3 DNA: TGTGCCAGTAATATAGGGAGTGAAAAACTGTTTTTT
CDR3 protein: CASNIGSEKLFF

D gene: -
V gene: TRBV28
J gene: TRBJ2-5
clone size: -
CDR3 DNA: TGTGCCAGCAAGAGCGGAAAAGAGACCCAGTACTTC
CDR3 protein: CASKSGKETQYF

D gene: -
V gene: TRBV5-1
J gene: TRBJ1-6
clone size: -
CDR3 DNA: TGCGCCAGCAGCTTGGGGAAGGCCATCCCAACTCTGTCACCCCTCCACTTT
CDR3 protein: CASSLGKAIPTLSPLHF

D gene: -
V gene: TRBV24-1
J gene: TRBJ1-2
clone size: -
CDR3 DNA: TGTGCCACCGACAATCAGGGCGGGGATGGCTACACCTTC
CDR3 protein: CATDNQGGDGYTF

D gene: TRBD1
V gene: TRBV6-4
J gene: TRBJ2-2
clone size: -
CDR3 DNA: TGTGCCAGCAGAGCCGGGACAGGGCGCACCGGGGAGCTGTTTTTT
CDR3 protein: CASRAGTGRTGELFF

D gene: -
V gene: TRBV6-5
J gene: TRBJ1-2
clone size: -
CDR3 DNA: TGTGCCAGCAGTTACAAAAGACCCGACAGCTTAAACGGCTACACCTTC
CDR3 protein: CASSYKRPDSLNGYTF

D gene: -
V gene: TRBV18
J gene: TRBJ1-1
clone size: -
CDR3 DNA: TGTGCCAGCTCGCAAGGACAGTTGATGAACACTGAAGCTTTCTTT
CDR3 protein: CASSQGQLMNTEAFF

D gene: -
V gene: TRBV12-3/TRBV12-4
J gene: TRBJ2-5
clone size: -
CDR3 DNA: TGTGCCAGCTCCCCTATCCAAGAGACCCAGTACTTC
CDR3 protein: CASSPIQETQYF

D gene: TRBD2
V gene: TRBV11-3
J gene: TRBJ2-1
clone size: -
CDR3 DNA: TGTGCCAGCAGCTTAGTTGGACTAGCAGGCGAGCAGTTCTTC
CDR3 protein: CASSLVGLAGEQFF

D gene: TRBD2
V gene: TRBV7-8
J gene: TRBJ2-1
clone size: -
CDR3 DNA: TGTGCCAGCAGCTTACCTCTTCGACTAGCTAGAGAGGGCAATGAGCAGTTCTTC
CDR3 protein: CASSLPLRLAREGNEQFF

D gene: -
V gene: TRBV5-1
J gene: TRBJ2-7
clone size: once
CDR3 DNA: TGCGCCAGCAGCTTGGCTGTAGGACAGCCCCCCTACGAGCAGTACTTC
CDR3 protein: CASSLAVGQPPYEQYF

D gene: -
V gene: TRBV11-2
J gene: TRBJ2-5
clone size: -
CDR3 DNA: TGTGCCAGCAGCTTAGATATTCAAGAGACCCAGTACTTC
CDR3 protein: CASSLDIQETQYF

D gene: TRBD2
V gene: TRBV27
J gene: TRBJ2-5
clone size: -
CDR3 DNA: TGTGCCAGCAGTGCCGGGACTAGCGGGGGGGCCACTGAGACCCAGTACTTC
CDR3 protein: CASSAGTSGGATETQYF

D gene: TRBD2
V gene: TRBV9
J gene: TRBJ2-5
clone size: -
CDR3 DNA: TGTGCCAGCAGCGTAGAGGCTAGCGGGAGGGTCGGGGAGACCCAGTACTTC
CDR3 protein: CASSVEASGRVGETQYF

D gene: -
V gene: TRBV7-3
J gene: TRBJ1-1
clone size: -
CDR3 DNA: TGTGCCAGCAGCCCGTCGGGGGACACTGAAGCTTTCTTT
CDR3 protein: CASSPSGDTEAFF

D gene: TRBD2
V gene: TRBV3-1/TRBV3-2
J gene: TRBJ2-1
clone size: -
CDR3 DNA: TGTGCCAGCAGCCAAGTTCTAGCGGGGCTCCCCAATGAGCAGTTCTTC
CDR3 protein: CASSQVLAGLPNEQFF

D gene: -
V gene: TRBV4-2
J gene: TRBJ2-6
clone size: -
CDR3 DNA: TGTGCCAGCAGCCAAGATACCGACAGGACCTCTGGGGCCAACGTCCTGACTTTC
CDR3 protein: CASSQDTDRTSGANVLTF